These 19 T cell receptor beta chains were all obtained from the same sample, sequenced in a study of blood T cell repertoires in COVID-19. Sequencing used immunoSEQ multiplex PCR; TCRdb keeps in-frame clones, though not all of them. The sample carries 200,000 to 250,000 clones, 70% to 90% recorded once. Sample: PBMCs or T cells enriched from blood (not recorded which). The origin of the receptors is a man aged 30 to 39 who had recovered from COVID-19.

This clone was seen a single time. CDR3 loop: CASTRKIRSGYTF. The DNA of the CDR3 is TGCGCCAGCACCCGAAAAATAAGGAGTGGCTACACCTTC. V and J are TRBV23-1 and TRBJ1-2; no clear D gene. TRBV23-1 is an open reading frame whose function is uncertain. The CDR3 runs to 13 residues. V lost 7 bases, J lost 7 bases, and 16 bases lay in between.

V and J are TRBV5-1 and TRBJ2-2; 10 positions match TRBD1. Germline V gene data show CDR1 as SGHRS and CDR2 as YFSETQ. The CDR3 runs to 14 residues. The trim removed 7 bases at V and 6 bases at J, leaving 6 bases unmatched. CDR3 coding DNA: TGCGCCAGCGGGGGACAGGGGTTGGCCGGGGAGCTGTTTTTT. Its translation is CASGGQGLAGELFF.

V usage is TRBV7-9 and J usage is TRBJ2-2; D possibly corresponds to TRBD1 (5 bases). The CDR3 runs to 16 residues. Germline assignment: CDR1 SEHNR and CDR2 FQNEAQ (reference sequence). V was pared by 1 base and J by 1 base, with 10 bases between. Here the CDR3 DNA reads TGTGCCAGCAGCTTAGGCCAGGGCCTGAACACCGGGGAGCTGTTTTTT. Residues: CASSLGQGLNTGELFF.

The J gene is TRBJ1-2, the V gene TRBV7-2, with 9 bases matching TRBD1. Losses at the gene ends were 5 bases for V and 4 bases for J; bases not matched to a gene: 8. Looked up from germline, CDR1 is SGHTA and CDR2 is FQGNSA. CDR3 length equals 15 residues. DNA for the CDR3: TGTGCCAGCAGCGCGCGACAGGGGGTGGGCTATGGCTACACCTTC. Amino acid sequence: CASSARQGVGYGYTF. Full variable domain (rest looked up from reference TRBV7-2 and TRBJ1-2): GAGVSQSPSNKVTEKGKDVELRCDPISGHTALYWYRQSLGQGLEFLIYFQGNSAPDKSGLPSDRFSAERTGGSVSTLTIQRTQQEDSAVYLCASSARQGVGYGYTFGSGTRLTVV.

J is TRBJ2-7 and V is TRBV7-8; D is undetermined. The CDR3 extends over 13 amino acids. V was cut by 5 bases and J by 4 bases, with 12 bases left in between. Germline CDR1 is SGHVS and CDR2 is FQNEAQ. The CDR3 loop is CASSQKSSYEQYF. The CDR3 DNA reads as TGTGCCAGCAGCCAAAAGTCGAGTTACGAGCAGTACTTC.

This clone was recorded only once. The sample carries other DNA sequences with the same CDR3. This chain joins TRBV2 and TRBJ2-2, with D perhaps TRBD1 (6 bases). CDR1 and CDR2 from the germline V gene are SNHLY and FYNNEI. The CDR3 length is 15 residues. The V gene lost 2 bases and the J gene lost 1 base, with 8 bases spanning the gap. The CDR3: CASSEQGLNTGELFF. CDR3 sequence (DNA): TGTGCCAGCAGTGAACAGGGGTTGAACACCGGGGAGCTGTTTTTT.

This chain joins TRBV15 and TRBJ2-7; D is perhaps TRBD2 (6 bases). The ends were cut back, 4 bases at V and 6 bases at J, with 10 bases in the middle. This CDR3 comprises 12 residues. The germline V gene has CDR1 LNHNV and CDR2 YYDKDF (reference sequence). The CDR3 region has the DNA TGTGCCACCAGCATTCAGGAGGGCGAGCAGTACTTC. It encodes CATSIQEGEQYF.

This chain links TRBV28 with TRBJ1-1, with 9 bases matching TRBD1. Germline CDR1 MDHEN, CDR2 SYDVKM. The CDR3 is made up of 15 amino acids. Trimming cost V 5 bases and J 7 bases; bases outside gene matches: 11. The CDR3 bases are TGTGCCAGCAGTCGATCCGGGACAGGGAGGAGTGAAGCTTTCTTT. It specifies CASSRSGTGRSEAFF.

CDR3 DNA: TGTGCCAGCACCCCTGAGGCTATGAACACTGAAGCTTTCTTT. This gives the protein CASTPEAMNTEAFF. J is TRBJ1-1 and V is TRBV9; D is ambiguous. V was shortened by 6 bases and J by 0 bases, with 12 bases between the two germline ends. The CDR3 consists of 14 residues. Germline V CDR1 and CDR2: SGDLS, YYNGEE. The entire variable domain, with the rest obtained from reference TRBV9 and TRBJ1-1, is as follows: DSGVTQTPKHLITATGQRVTLRCSPRSGDLSVYWYQQSLDQGLQFLIQYYNGEERAKGNILERFSAQQFPDLHSELNLSSLELGDSALYFCASTPEAMNTEAFFGQGTRLTVV.

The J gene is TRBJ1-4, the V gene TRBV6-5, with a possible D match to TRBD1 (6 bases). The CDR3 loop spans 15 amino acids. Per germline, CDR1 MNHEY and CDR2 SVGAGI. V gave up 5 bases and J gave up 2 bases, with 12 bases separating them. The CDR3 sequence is CASSTTGVTNEKLFF. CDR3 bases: TGTGCCAGCAGTACGACAGGTGTCACTAATGAAAAACTGTTTTTT.

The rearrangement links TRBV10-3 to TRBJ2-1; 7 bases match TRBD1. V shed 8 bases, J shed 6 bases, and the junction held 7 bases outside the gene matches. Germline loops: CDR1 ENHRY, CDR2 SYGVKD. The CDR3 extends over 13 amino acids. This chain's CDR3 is CAISRGQGNEQFF. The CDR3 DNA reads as TGTGCCATCTCGAGGGGGCAAGGCAATGAGCAGTTCTTC.

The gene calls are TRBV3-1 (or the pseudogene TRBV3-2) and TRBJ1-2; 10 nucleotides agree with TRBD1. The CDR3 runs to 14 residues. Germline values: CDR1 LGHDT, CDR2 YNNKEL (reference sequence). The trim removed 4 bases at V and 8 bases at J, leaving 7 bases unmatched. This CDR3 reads CASSPYGTGDGYTF. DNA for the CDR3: TGTGCCAGCAGCCCGTACGGGACAGGGGACGGCTACACCTTC.

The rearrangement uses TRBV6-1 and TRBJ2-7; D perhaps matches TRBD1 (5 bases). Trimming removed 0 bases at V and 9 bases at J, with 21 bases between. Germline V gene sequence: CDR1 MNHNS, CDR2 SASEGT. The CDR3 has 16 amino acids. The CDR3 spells CASSEAVRQRHSGQYF. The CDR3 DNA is TGTGCCAGCAGTGAAGCAGTGAGACAGAGACATTCCGGGCAGTACTTC.

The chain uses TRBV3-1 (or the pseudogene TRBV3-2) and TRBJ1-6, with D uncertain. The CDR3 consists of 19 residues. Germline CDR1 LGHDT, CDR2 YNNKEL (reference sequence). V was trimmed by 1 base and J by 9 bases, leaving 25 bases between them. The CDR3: CASSQGDLRRAGGSSPLHF. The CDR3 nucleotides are TGTGCCAGCAGCCAAGGAGACTTAAGGAGGGCAGGTGGGAGTTCACCCCTCCACTTT.

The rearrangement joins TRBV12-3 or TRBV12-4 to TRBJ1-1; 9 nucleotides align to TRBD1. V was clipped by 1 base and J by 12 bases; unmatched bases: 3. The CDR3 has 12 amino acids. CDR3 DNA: TGTGCCAGCAGTTTAGGGACAGGGGCCTCTTTCTTT. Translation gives CASSLGTGASFF.

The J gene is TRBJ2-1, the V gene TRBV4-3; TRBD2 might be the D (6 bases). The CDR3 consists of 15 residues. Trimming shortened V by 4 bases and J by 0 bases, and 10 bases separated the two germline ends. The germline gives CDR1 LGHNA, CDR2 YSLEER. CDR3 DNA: TGCGCCAGCAGCCCGGTCGGGAGCTCCTACAATGAGCAGTTCTTC. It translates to CASSPVGSSYNEQFF.

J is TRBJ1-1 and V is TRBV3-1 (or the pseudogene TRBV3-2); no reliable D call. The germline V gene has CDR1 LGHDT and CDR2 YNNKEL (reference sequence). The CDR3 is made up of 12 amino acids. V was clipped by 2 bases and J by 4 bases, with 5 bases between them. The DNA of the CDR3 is TGTGCCAGCAGCCAATACGGCACTGAAGCTTTCTTT. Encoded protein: CASSQYGTEAFF.

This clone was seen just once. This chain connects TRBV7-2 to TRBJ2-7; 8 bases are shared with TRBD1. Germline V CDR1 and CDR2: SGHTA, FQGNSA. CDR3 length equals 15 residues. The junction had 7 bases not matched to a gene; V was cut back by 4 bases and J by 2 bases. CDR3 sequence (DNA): TGTGCCAGCAGCTCAGGGACAGGACCAACCTACGAGCAGTACTTC. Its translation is CASSSGTGPTYEQYF.

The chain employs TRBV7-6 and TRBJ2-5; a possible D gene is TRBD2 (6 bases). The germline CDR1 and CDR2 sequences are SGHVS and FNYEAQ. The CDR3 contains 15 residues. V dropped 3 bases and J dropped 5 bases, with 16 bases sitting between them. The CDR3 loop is CASSLGVAVGETQYF. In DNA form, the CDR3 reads TGTGCCAGCAGCTTGGGGGTAGCGGTCGGGGAGACCCAGTACTTC.